The clone carrying this TCR beta chain showed up just once. Its antigen is still unknown. The V and J ends lost 6 bases and 1 base respectively, with 16 bases between them. Germline values: CDR1 MNHEY, CDR2 SMNVEV (reference sequence). The CDR3 is made up of 17 amino acids. The data derive from a study of PD-L1 blockade in urothelial cancer. Whole-study context: In the mid-2010s therapy began: atezolizumab 1,200 mg intravenously every 3 weeks. Treatment start was followed by blood analysis at 3 weeks (second dose) and again at 6 weeks.

Time point denoted: pretreatment peripheral blood. Study results and limitations: Tumor-associated blood clones were expanded more by durable-benefit patients at 3 weeks.

Profiled with immunoSEQ multiplex PCR; TCRdb holds only in-frame clones, not every one. Of 33,000 or so clones in the sample, 82% are singletons; the top ten hold approximately 6.3%. The origin of this receptor is a man in his sixties with urothelial cancer. The starting material was PBMCs, obtained around atezolizumab (anti-PD-L1) treatment. J is TRBJ2-6 and V is TRBV27; TRBD1 is a possible D gene (6 bases). The CDR3 bases are TGTGCCAGCAGGAGACAGGTCTTCGGTTCTGGGGCCAACGTCCTGACTTTC. Residues: CASRRQVFGSGANVLTF.